This T cell receptor beta chain was found in a study of technical replicates of blood from a handful of donors. Data came from immunoSEQ multiplex PCR; TCRdb stores just in-frame clones and leaves some out. Here the sample spans tens of thousands of clones, approximately 98% being singletons. V lost 5 bases and J 2 bases, leaving 12 bases between the germline ends. Germline CDR1 and CDR2: MDHEN and SYDVKM. The CDR3 runs 14 residues. The chain has TRBV28 and TRBJ1-1; no firm D call. This TCR derives from a human donor in good health. The specimen was T cells isolated from PBMCs. For the CDR3, the DNA is TGTGCCAGCAGTCCCCATTCGGGAAACACTGAAGCTTTCTTT. Translated, it gives CASSPHSGNTEAFF.